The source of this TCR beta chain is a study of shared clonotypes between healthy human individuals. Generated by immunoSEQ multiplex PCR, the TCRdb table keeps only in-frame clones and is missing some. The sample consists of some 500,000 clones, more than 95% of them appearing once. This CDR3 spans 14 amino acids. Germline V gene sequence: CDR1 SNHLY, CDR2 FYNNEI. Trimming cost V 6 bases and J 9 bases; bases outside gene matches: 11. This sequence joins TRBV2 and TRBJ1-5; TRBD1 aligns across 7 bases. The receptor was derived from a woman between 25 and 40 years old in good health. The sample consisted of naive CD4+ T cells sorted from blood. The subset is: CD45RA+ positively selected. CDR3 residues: CASRVDRVTGPQHF. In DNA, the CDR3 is TGTGCCAGCAGAGTCGACAGGGTAACTGGGCCCCAGCATTTT. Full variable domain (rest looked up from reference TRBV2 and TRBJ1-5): EPEVTQTPSHQVTQMGQEVILRCVPISNHLYFYWYRQILGQKVEFLVSFYNNEISEKSEIFDDQFSVERPDGSNFTLKIRSTKLEDSAMYFCASRVDRVTGPQHFGDGTRLSIL.